Listed here are 26 T cell receptor beta chains from one sample, sequenced in a study of T cell clonality in common variable immunodeficiency. Notes on the study in general: In common variable immunodeficiency, TCR beta chains reportedly carried fewer deletions and N-nucleotide insertions.

These TCRs are of unknown antigen specificity. The assay was immunoSEQ multiplex PCR, and TCRdb's table has in-frame clones only and misses some. Recorded here are approximately 30,000 clones, none singletons. The sample consisted of peripheral blood mononuclear cells. These receptors all come from a human donor with common variable immunodeficiency.

This clone was counted between two and nine times. The sequenced part of the CDR3 DNA is TGTGCCAGCTCGCTTACTAGCGGGAGTATCGACGAG. Encoded protein: CASSLTSGSIDE. The full CDR3 protein is CASSLTSGSIDEQYF. The gene calls are TRBV18 and TRBJ2-7; 11 bases line up with TRBD2. The CDR3 end falls 3 residues outside the read, so it is completed with the germline J gene. In germline, CDR1 is KGHSH, CDR2 LQKENI. The CDR3 consists of 15 residues. V gave up 6 bases and J gave up 5 bases; unmatched junction bases: 9.

The CDR3 bases that were read are TGCGCCAGCAGCAATACGGGACTAGCGGGAGGTGAGACC. This translates into CASSNTGLAGGET. The whole CDR3 protein reads CASSNTGLAGGETQYF. The chain is built from TRBV5-1 and TRBJ2-5; TRBD2 matches 15 bases. The read terminates 3 residues ahead of where the CDR3 ends, so the germline J gene completes it. The CDR3 is made up of 16 amino acids. The V and J ends lost 4 bases and 5 bases, in that order; junction bases with no gene match: 6. CDR1 is SGHRS, CDR2 YFSETQ, per germline.

Regarding this clone: The CDR3 end falls 3 residues outside the read, so it is completed with the germline J gene. The chain recombines TRBV20-1 with TRBJ2-1, with 14 bases matching TRBD2. Trimming cost V 1 base and J 4 bases; bases outside gene matches: 3. The CDR3 consists of 16 residues. Germline lookup yields CDR1 DFQATT and CDR2 SNEGSKA (reference sequence). Here the CDR3 reads CSARVGTSGSYNEQFF. The sequenced CDR3 bases are TGCAGTGCTAGAGTTGGGACTAGCGGGAGTTACAATGAG.

This clone appeared many times. The CDR3 end is not reached by the read, which stops 3 residues before it; the germline J gene fills it in. The gene calls are TRBV29-1 and TRBJ1-1; weak D call: TRBD1 (6 bases). The CDR3 length is 15 residues. Germline CDR1 is SQVTM and CDR2 is ANQGSEA. V was shortened by 7 bases and J by 1 base, with 19 bases between the two germline ends. This CDR3 reads CSGGGEGGANTEAFF. The sequenced part of the CDR3 DNA is TGCAGCGGTGGGGGGGAAGGGGGGGCGAACACTGAA.

This clone was observed at least ten times. Read sequence stops 3 residues before the CDR3 end, and the germline J gene provides the missing end. The genes are TRBV5-1 and TRBJ1-2; unclear D gene. This CDR3 has 13 amino acids. Per germline, CDR1 SGHRS and CDR2 YFSETQ. V was pared by 3 bases and J by 2 bases, with 8 bases between. Here the CDR3 reads CASSSPPNYGYTF. The CDR3 DNA, read in part, is TGCGCCAGCAGCTCCCCCCCGAACTATGGC.

In its sample, this clone was seen a few times. The missing CDR3 end, 3 residues past where the read stops, is filled in from the germline J gene. The genes are TRBV6-2 or TRBV6-3 and TRBJ1-2; possibly TRBD1 for D (5 bases). This CDR3 contains 13 residues. V was pared by 5 bases and J by 3 bases, with 10 bases between. Looked up from germline, CDR1 is MNHEY and CDR2 is SVGEGT. CDR3 protein: CASSATVYYGYTF. The sequenced part of the CDR3 DNA is TGTGCCAGCAGTGCGACAGTATACTATGGC.

This clone has only a few counts. From the germline J gene comes the end of the CDR3, since the read stops 3 residues before it. V and J are TRBV20-1 and TRBJ2-5; 8 nucleotides line up with TRBD1. The CDR3 is made up of 13 amino acids. V gave up 7 bases and J gave up 6 bases; unmatched junction bases: 10. Germline loops: CDR1 DFQATT, CDR2 SNEGSKA (reference sequence). The CDR3 here is CSVLQTGVKTQYF. The covered CDR3 bases are TGCAGTGTCCTACAGACAGGGGTAAAGACC.

There are many counts of this clone. The CDR3 end is not reached by the read, which stops 3 residues before it; the germline J gene fills it in. The chain links TRBV28 to TRBJ2-1, with a weak D call TRBD1 (7 bases). Germline V lookup: CDR1 MDHEN, CDR2 SYDVKM. The germline V and J ends were trimmed by 5 bases and 2 bases, with 13 bases remaining between them. The CDR3 sequence is 15 residues long. CDR3: CASSLTGRTYNEQFF. The covered CDR3 bases are TGTGCCAGCAGTCTGACAGGGAGGACCTACAATGAG.

This clone was found a few times. Read coverage stops 3 residues before the CDR3 terminus; the germline J gene supplies the remainder. The V and J genes are TRBV2 and TRBJ2-1, with D perhaps matching TRBD2 (6 bases). Looked up from germline, CDR1 is SNHLY and CDR2 is FYNNEI. The CDR3 runs 15 residues. Trimming took off 7 bases at V and 7 bases at J, with 20 bases between the two ends. The CDR3 spells CASNLVTGGRNEQFF. CDR3 DNA (partial): TGTGCCAGCAACTTGGTAACAGGAGGGAGGAATGAG.

This clone occurred many times. The sequenced fragment ends 3 residues before the CDR3 boundary, so the rest is inferred from the germline J gene. The chain joins TRBV18 to TRBJ2-3, with 7 nucleotides matching TRBD2. The CDR3 is 15 residues long. Trimming removed 3 bases from V and 2 bases from J; junction bases left unmatched: 5. Germline V gene data show CDR1 as KGHSH and CDR2 as LQKENI. The CDR3 sequence is CASSPASGFTDTQYF. Incomplete CDR3 DNA: TGTGCCAGCTCACCGGCTAGCGGATTCACAGATACG.

Notes on this clone: The read comes to an end 3 residues before the CDR3 does, leaving the germline J gene to fill in the end. The V and J genes are TRBV30 and TRBJ2-3; 7 bases fit TRBD1. Germline V gene lookup returns CDR1 GTSNPN and CDR2 SVGIG (reference sequence). Trimming removed 3 bases from V and 4 bases from J; junction bases left unmatched: 7. The CDR3 sequence is 14 residues long. The CDR3 bases that were read are TGTGCCTGGAGGCGACAGGGCTCCGCAGATACG. Translated, it gives CAWRRQGSADT. The full-length CDR3 reads as CAWRRQGSADTQYF.

This clone was picked up a small number of times. CDR3 protein: CASSWLAVSNYNEQFF. The sequenced part of the CDR3 DNA is TGTGCCAGTAGCTGGCTAGCAGTTAGTAATTACAATGAG. The V gene is TRBV19, the J gene TRBJ2-1; perhaps TRBD2 as D (5 bases). The CDR3 end falls 3 residues outside the read, so it is completed with the germline J gene. The CDR3 runs 16 residues. In germline, CDR1 is LNHDA, CDR2 SQIVND (reference sequence). Deletions cut 6 bases from V and 4 bases from J, with 19 bases between.

As for this clone: Sequencing ends 3 residues short of the CDR3 end; the germline J gene provides the rest. The chain joins TRBV7-2 to TRBJ2-3; TRBD1 might be the D (5 bases). Germline V lookup: CDR1 SGHTA, CDR2 FQGNSA. The CDR3 extends over 14 amino acids. V lost 5 bases to trimming and J lost 0 bases, with 9 bases between them. CDR3 DNA, as far as it was read: TGTGCCAGCAGCCGGTGGGGCAGCACAGATACG. Its protein product is CASSRWGSTDT. The whole CDR3 reads CASSRWGSTDTQYF. Full variable domain (outside the CDR3, taken from reference TRBV7-2 and TRBJ2-3): GAGVSQSPSNKVTEKGKDVELRCDPISGHTALYWYRQSLGQGLEFLIYFQGNSAPDKSGLPSDRFSAERTGGSVSTLTIQRTQQEDSAVYLCASSRWGSTDTQYFGPGTRLTVL.

A remark on this clone: The CDR3 is cut off 3 residues early in the read; its end comes from the germline J gene. The chain combines TRBV7-9 with TRBJ2-3; 10 bases fit TRBD2. Germline V gene lookup returns CDR1 SEHNR and CDR2 FQNEAQ (reference sequence). V lost 7 bases, J lost 6 bases, and 4 bases stayed unmatched. The CDR3 sequence is 13 residues long. The CDR3 sequence is CASTSGSPDTQYF. CDR3 DNA, as far as it was read: TGTGCCAGCACTAGCGGGAGCCCCGATACG.

This clone was recorded at least ten times. The DNA ends 3 residues before the CDR3 does, and the rest of the CDR3 is filled in from the germline J gene. The V gene is TRBV2, the J gene TRBJ2-6; D gene ambiguous. Between the trimmed V and J ends, which lost 6 bases and 0 bases, there was a span of 9 bases. Germline loops: CDR1 SNHLY, CDR2 FYNNEI. The CDR3 extends over 15 amino acids. The covered CDR3 bases are TGTGCCAGCAGACAGACGAGCTCTGGGGCCAACGTC. It codes for CASRQTSSGANV. The whole CDR3 region reads CASRQTSSGANVLTF.

Judged by abundance, this clone is medium-sized (0.01 to 0.1%). The CDR3 extends 3 residues past the end of the read, so its final part is completed from the germline J gene. The J gene is TRBJ2-5, the V gene TRBV12-3 or TRBV12-4; possible D gene TRBD1, 5 bases. This CDR3 comprises 14 residues. Trimming cost V 1 base and J 4 bases, with 10 bases left between them. The covered CDR3 bases are TGTGCCAGCAGTTTAGAGGGGTTTGGAGAGACC. This translates into CASSLEGFGET. The whole CDR3 sequence reads CASSLEGFGETQYF.

Sample share makes this clone medium-sized (0.01 to 0.1%). The read ends 3 residues shy of where the CDR3 ends; the end is completed using the germline J gene. The rearrangement joins TRBV4-1 to TRBJ2-5; 8 bases fit TRBD2. Germline assignment: CDR1 MGHRA and CDR2 YSYEKL. CDR3 size: 16 residues. Trimming took 1 base from V and 5 from J; bases not matched to a gene: 9. The part of the CDR3 DNA that was read is TGCGCCAGCAGCCAAGCCCTAACTAGCGGAGGGGAGACC. Translation: CASSQALTSGGET. The entire CDR3 reads CASSQALTSGGETQYF.

This clone was recorded a few times. The missing CDR3 end, 3 residues past where the read stops, is filled in from the germline J gene. This rearrangement joins TRBV2 to TRBJ1-3; 8 nucleotides align to TRBD1. The CDR3 length is 14 residues. Germline-derived CDR1 and CDR2 are SNHLY and FYNNEI. The junction had 5 bases not matched to a gene; V was cut back by 6 bases and J by 4 bases. This CDR3 is CASRETGGGNTIYF. Incomplete CDR3 DNA: TGTGCCAGCAGGGAAACAGGGGGAGGAAACACC.

This clone has a count of ten or more. This CDR3 is CASSPGQGTDTQYF. CDR3 DNA (partial): TGCGCCAGCAGCCCAGGACAGGGCACAGATACG. This chain links TRBV5-1 with TRBJ2-3, with TRBD1 identical over 7 bases. The read gets to within 3 residues of the CDR3 end, and the germline J gene fills in the rest. V shed 4 bases and J 1 base; nucleotides not matched to a gene: 3. The CDR3 runs to 14 residues. Germline assignment: CDR1 SGHRS and CDR2 YFSETQ.

This clone showed up many times. From the germline J gene comes the end of the CDR3, since the read stops 3 residues before it. V usage is TRBV5-1 and J usage is TRBJ2-1, with 8 bases matching TRBD2. The CDR3 has 14 amino acids. The V and J ends lost 3 bases and 5 bases, in that order; junction bases with no gene match: 4. Germline CDR1 and CDR2: SGHRS and YFSETQ. The CDR3 bases that were read are TGCGCCAGCAGCTGGCTAGCGGGTAACAATGAG. Encoded protein: CASSWLAGNNE. From start to end, the CDR3 is CASSWLAGNNEQFF.

This clone was recorded many times. Coverage ceases 3 residues before the CDR3 finishes, and the germline J gene fills in the end. V gene TRBV20-1 combines with J gene TRBJ2-7; TRBD2 matches 14 bases. Germline trimming cut 2 bases from V and 2 bases from J; bases unmatched to any gene: 8. The CDR3 runs to 17 residues. Germline assignment: CDR1 DFQATT and CDR2 SNEGSKA (reference sequence). CDR3 region: CSARSPGLAGGPYEQYF. The CDR3 DNA, read in part, is TGCAGTGCTAGAAGCCCCGGACTAGCGGGAGGCCCCTACGAG.

This clone was counted between two and nine times. The read ends 3 residues before the CDR3 terminus; that terminus is restored from the germline J gene. The rearrangement joins TRBV2 to TRBJ2-7; TRBD2 matches at 12 bases. The V gene end was trimmed by 4 bases and the J gene end by 5 bases; junction bases not matched to a gene: 0. The CDR3 has 13 amino acids. Germline V CDR1 and CDR2: SNHLY, FYNNEI. The CDR3 DNA, read in part, is TGTGCCAGCAGTGGACTAGCGGGGGACGAG. Amino acids: CASSGLAGDE. The entire CDR3 protein is CASSGLAGDEQYF.

This clone was found a few times. The CDR3 goes on 3 residues after the read ends, and that part is filled in from the germline J gene. This sequence joins TRBV19 and TRBJ2-1; 9 positions match TRBD2. This CDR3 is built from 15 residues. CDR1 LNHDA and CDR2 SQIVND come from the germline V gene (reference sequence). V gave up 1 base and J gave up 2 bases; unmatched junction bases: 0. Partial CDR3 DNA: TGTGCCAGTAGTATAGGACTAGCGGCCTACAATGAG. It codes for CASSIGLAAYNE. The complete CDR3 sequence is CASSIGLAAYNEQFF.

This clone appeared many times. The read terminates 3 residues before the CDR3 end, so the remaining end is supplied by the germline J gene. The genes are TRBV28 and TRBJ2-7; D possibly corresponds to TRBD1 (6 bases). Germline CDR1 reads MDHEN; CDR2 reads SYDVKM. Trimming shortened V by 6 bases and J by 3 bases, and 15 bases separated the two germline ends. CDR3 length equals 14 residues. The sequenced CDR3 bases are TGTGCCAGCAGCACCCCCGGGACACACTACGAG. Translation gives CASSTPGTHYE. The full CDR3 sequence reads CASSTPGTHYEQYF.

This clone was found a few times. The CDR3 reads CASSWGRGVQETQYF. CDR3 DNA, as far as it was read: TGTGCCAGCAGCTGGGGGCGAGGGGTCCAAGAGACC. This chain joins TRBV5-6 and TRBJ2-5; the D gene is possibly TRBD1 (6 bases). The CDR3 is cut off 3 residues early in the read; its end comes from the germline J gene. Deletions cut 3 bases from V and 1 base from J, with 13 bases between. The V gene's germline CDR1 is SGHDT and CDR2 YYEEEE. The CDR3 consists of 15 residues. Variable domain in full (rest from reference TRBV5-6 and TRBJ2-5): DAGVTQSPTHLIKTRGQQVTLRCSPKSGHDTVSWYQQALGQGPQFIFQYYEEEERQRGNFPDRFSGHQFPNYSSELNVNALLLGDSALYLCASSWGRGVQETQYFGPGTRLLVL.

This clone appeared a few times. Sequencing ends 3 residues short of the CDR3 end; the germline J gene provides the rest. The chain is built from TRBV2 and TRBJ1-1; a possible D gene is TRBD1 (5 bases). The CDR3 runs to 13 residues. Germline values: CDR1 SNHLY, CDR2 FYNNEI. V lost 9 bases and J lost 1, with 12 bases in between. Partial CDR3 DNA: TGTGCCAGGACAGAACTGACGAACACTGAA. It is translated as CARTELTNTE. The entire CDR3 protein reads CARTELTNTEAFF.